Presented here are 25 T cell receptor beta chains from one specimen sequenced in a study of blood T cell repertoires in COVID-19. Sequenced by immunoSEQ multiplex PCR; TCRdb stores in-frame clones only, minus some. Here the sample spans approximately 31,000 clones, 80% to 90% being singletons. Material: peripheral blood. These receptors originate from a woman of 80 years or more with active or convalescent COVID-19.

The V call is TRBV19, the J call TRBJ2-1, with 12 positions matching TRBD2. The CDR3 has 17 amino acids. From germline, CDR1 is LNHDA and CDR2 SQIVND (reference sequence). With V trimmed by 4 bases and J by 3 bases, 7 bases remained unmatched. CDR3 in amino acids: CASSSTASGRDYNEQFF. The CDR3 DNA reads TGTGCCAGTAGTAGCACCGCTAGCGGGAGGGACTACAATGAGCAGTTCTTC.

The J gene is TRBJ1-5, the V gene TRBV18; perhaps TRBD1 as D (5 bases). This CDR3 has 14 amino acids. Germline V gene lookup returns CDR1 KGHSH and CDR2 LQKENI. V dropped 6 bases and J dropped 5 bases, with 14 bases sitting between them. The CDR3 region has the DNA TGTGCCAGCTCTCAGGGTTTAGACTATCAGCCCCAGCATTTT. Its translation is CASSQGLDYQPQHF.

This chain uses TRBV5-1 with TRBJ1-4; TRBD1 agrees at 7 bases. The trim removed 4 bases at V and 3 bases at J, leaving 9 bases unmatched. CDR3 length: 16 residues. Germline V gene sequence: CDR1 SGHRS, CDR2 YFSETQ. In nucleotides, the CDR3 is TGCGCCAGCAGCCCCGACGCCCAGGGGGCTAATGAAAAACTGTTTTTT. It is translated as CASSPDAQGANEKLFF.

The V gene is TRBV30, the J gene TRBJ1-6, with 8 bases that match TRBD1. Germline CDR1 is GTSNPN and CDR2 is SVGIG (reference sequence). V trimming: 0 bases; J trimming: 6 bases; junction bases outside the gene matches: 7. The CDR3 has 16 amino acids. CDR3 in amino acids: CAWSVRRTGSNSPLHF. The CDR3 DNA follows: TGTGCCTGGAGTGTACGTCGGACAGGGTCTAATTCACCCCTCCACTTT.

The chain couples TRBV9 to TRBJ1-6; 7 bases line up with TRBD1. Germline trimming cut 0 bases from V and 7 bases from J; bases unmatched to any gene: 1. CDR3 length equals 14 residues. CDR1 and CDR2 (germline): SGDLS, YYNGEE. The CDR3 region has the DNA TGTGCCAGCAGCGTAGGACAGGGAAATTCACCCCTCCACTTT. Its translation is CASSVGQGNSPLHF.

V usage is TRBV6-1 and J usage is TRBJ1-5, with D possibly matching TRBD1 (5 bases). Trimming removed 1 base at V and 4 bases at J, with 14 bases between. The germline gives CDR1 MNHNS, CDR2 SASEGT. The CDR3 has 16 amino acids. Here the CDR3 reads CASSEEQVLLNQPQHF. The CDR3 nucleotides are TGTGCCAGCAGTGAAGAACAGGTCCTTCTAAATCAGCCCCAGCATTTT.

This sequence joins TRBV29-1 and TRBJ1-1; D is unclear. Germline values: CDR1 SQVTM, CDR2 ANQGSEA. The ends were cut back, 2 bases at V and 1 base at J, with 5 bases in the middle. The CDR3 is 12 residues long. The CDR3 sequence is CSVEYRNTEAFF. CDR3 nucleotides: TGCAGCGTTGAATACAGGAACACTGAAGCTTTCTTT.

The chain is built from TRBV11-3 and TRBJ2-1; D uncertain. The CDR3 is 12 amino acids. V was clipped by 5 bases and J by 12 bases, with 14 bases between them. Germline loops: CDR1 SGHNT, CDR2 YENEEA. The DNA of the CDR3 is TGTGCCAGCAGCGCCGAGATATTGCGGCAGTTCTTC. Amino acid sequence: CASSAEILRQFF.

This clone has a handful of counts. This chain connects TRBV12-5 to TRBJ2-2; a weak D match, TRBD1 (6 bases). V lost 6 bases and J lost 5, with 19 bases in between. Germline V gene lookup returns CDR1 LGHNT and CDR2 FRNRAP. The CDR3 contains 16 residues. CDR3 DNA sequence: TGTGCTAGTGGGCTGTTCAGGACAGTCGGAACCGGGGAGCTGTTTTTT. Translation: CASGLFRTVGTGELFF.

The V gene is TRBV5-4, the J gene TRBJ2-7, with 9 positions matching TRBD2. This CDR3 contains 16 residues. Germline loops: CDR1 SGHNT, CDR2 YYREEE (reference sequence). The V gene end was trimmed by 3 bases and the J gene end by 6 bases; junction bases not matched to a gene: 13. Here the CDR3 reads CASSSNLPIAGVEQYF. Here the CDR3 DNA reads TGTGCCAGCAGCTCGAACCTCCCGATAGCGGGGGTCGAGCAGTACTTC. Complete variable domain (other parts from reference TRBV5-4 and TRBJ2-7): ETGVTQSPTHLIKTRGQQVTLRCSSQSGHNTVSWYQQALGQGPQFIFQYYREEENGRGNFPPRFSGLQFPNYSSELNVNALELDDSALYLCASSSNLPIAGVEQYFGPGTRLTVT.

This sequence joins TRBV2 and TRBJ1-2; 7 bases are a match to TRBD1. CDR1 SNHLY and CDR2 FYNNEI come from the germline V gene. The CDR3 is 13 amino acids. Losses at the gene ends were 5 bases for V and 3 bases for J; bases not matched to a gene: 3. The CDR3 nucleotides are TGTGCCAGCAGTAGACAGGGAGACTATGGCTACACCTTC. Translation gives CASSRQGDYGYTF.

The chain joins TRBV14 to TRBJ1-2; the D gene is possibly TRBD1 (6 bases). Germline CDR1 SGHDN, CDR2 FVKESK. The CDR3 extends over 14 amino acids. Between the trimmed V and J ends, which lost 4 bases and 2 bases, there was a span of 11 bases. The CDR3 coding sequence is TGTGCCAGCAGCCGACAGGCCTCAAACTATGGCTACACCTTC. Its translation is CASSRQASNYGYTF.

The chain couples TRBV28 to TRBJ1-2; 10 nucleotides align to TRBD1. With 7 bases clipped from V and 8 bases from J, the junction kept 4 bases outside the gene matches. This CDR3 has 12 residues. CDR1 is MDHEN, CDR2 SYDVKM, per germline. In DNA, the CDR3 is TGTGCCAGCAAGACAGGGGGCAGAGGCTACACCTTC. Amino acids: CASKTGGRGYTF.

CDR3 sequence (DNA): TGCGCCAGCAGCTTGGCTCCTAACTCCTACAATGAGCAGTTCTTC. Its protein product is CASSLAPNSYNEQFF. This chain joins TRBV5-1 and TRBJ2-1; D call uncertain. The germline gives CDR1 SGHRS, CDR2 YFSETQ. Trimming took 0 bases from V and 0 from J, leaving 7 bases between them. The CDR3 runs to 15 residues.

CDR3 residues: CATRGQGNSPLHF. In DNA form, the CDR3 reads TGTGCCACAAGGGGACAGGGGAATTCACCCCTCCACTTT. The V and J genes are TRBV2 and TRBJ1-6, with 10 bases matching TRBD1. This CDR3 spans 13 amino acids. Per the germline V gene, CDR1 is SNHLY and CDR2 is FYNNEI. V shed 10 bases and J 7 bases; nucleotides not matched to a gene: 4.

The J gene is TRBJ2-1, the V gene TRBV4-1; TRBD2 matches 10 bases. CDR3 length: 16 amino acids. V was pared by 2 bases and J by 8 bases, with 9 bases of the junction left unmatched. CDR1 and CDR2 (germline): MGHRA, YSYEKL. DNA for the CDR3: TGCGCCAGCAGCCAAAGGGCTAGCGGGAGCAGGGATGAGCAGTTCTTC. The encoded protein is CASSQRASGSRDEQFF.

The chain joins TRBV5-6 to TRBJ2-1; 8 bases fit TRBD1. This CDR3 spans 15 amino acids. The J segment lost 2 bases and the V segment lost 8 bases, leaving 9 bases of the junction unmatched. Germline-derived CDR1 and CDR2 are SGHDT and YYEEEE. The CDR3 DNA follows: TGTGCCAGTCAATCCGGGACAGGAGCCTACAATGAGCAGTTCTTC. Protein sequence: CASQSGTGAYNEQFF.

In this sample, this clone turned up once. V and J are TRBV2 and TRBJ2-3; 11 positions match TRBD2. The CDR3 length is 18 residues. V shed 3 bases and J 0 bases; nucleotides not matched to a gene: 8. Germline V CDR1 and CDR2: SNHLY, FYNNEI. The CDR3 DNA is TGTGCCAGCAGTGACGGGACTAGCGGTCCCCCTAGCACAGATACGCAGTATTTT. Translation gives CASSDGTSGPPSTDTQYF.

The gene calls are TRBV23-1 and TRBJ2-2; 12 positions agree with TRBD2. TRBV23-1 carries the ORF label, with uncertain function. The CDR3 loop spans 16 amino acids. V trimming: 5 bases; J trimming: 1 base; junction bases outside the gene matches: 2. CDR3 nucleotides: TGCGCCAGCAGTAAGACTAGCGGGGGGAACACCGGGGAGCTGTTTTTT. The encoded protein is CASSKTSGGNTGELFF.

This chain joins TRBV28 and TRBJ1-5; D might be TRBD1 (6 bases). V was cut by 7 bases and J by 2 bases, with 15 bases left in between. The length of the CDR3 is 15 residues. The germline gives CDR1 MDHEN, CDR2 SYDVKM. In DNA form, the CDR3 reads TGTGCCAGCAAAGGTAGGGGGGGTGGCAATCAGCCCCAGCATTTT. It encodes CASKGRGGGNQPQHF.

The chain has TRBV4-2 and TRBJ2-7; TRBD2 matches at 7 bases. CDR1 and CDR2 from the germline V gene are LGHNA and YNFKEQ. This CDR3 spans 14 amino acids. V was pared by 3 bases and J by 0 bases, with 2 bases of the junction left unmatched. This chain's CDR3 is CASSQGGTSYEQYF. Here the CDR3 DNA reads TGTGCCAGCAGCCAGGGAGGGACCTCCTACGAGCAGTACTTC.

V gene TRBV9 combines with J gene TRBJ2-3; D is uncertain. Germline V gene sequence: CDR1 SGDLS, CDR2 YYNGEE. The CDR3 has 14 residues. V was shortened by 0 bases and J by 3 bases, with 8 bases between the two germline ends. As DNA, the CDR3 is TGTGCCAGCAGCGTAGGTGGTAGTACAGATACGCAGTATTTT. This sequence encodes CASSVGGSTDTQYF.

The chain couples TRBV7-2 to TRBJ2-7; the D gene is possibly TRBD1 (6 bases). CDR1 is SGHTA, CDR2 FQGNSA, per germline. The CDR3 sequence is 15 residues long. Trimming pared 5 bases from V and 2 bases from J, leaving 16 bases between. The CDR3 reads CASSASGTSAYEQYF. In DNA, the CDR3 is TGTGCCAGCAGCGCCTCCGGGACATCGGCCTACGAGCAGTACTTC.

The chain employs TRBV7-9 and TRBJ1-3, with D possibly TRBD1 on 5 matching bases. V was cut by 2 bases and J by 2 bases, with 13 bases left in between. The germline CDR1 and CDR2 sequences are SEHNR and FQNEAQ (reference sequence). The CDR3 extends over 16 amino acids. The CDR3 sequence: CASSLMVREAGNTIYF. In DNA form, the CDR3 reads TGTGCCAGCAGCTTAATGGTCAGGGAAGCTGGAAACACCATATATTTT.

V is TRBV2 and J is TRBJ1-3, with D unresolved. Germline loops: CDR1 SNHLY, CDR2 FYNNEI. The CDR3 runs to 16 residues. V was trimmed by 1 base and J by 1 base, leaving 11 bases between them. The CDR3 nucleotides read TGTGCCAGCAGTGAAGTCAGCGGTCATTCTGGAAACACCATATATTTT. Residues: CASSEVSGHSGNTIYF.